These T cell receptor beta chains were read from a single sample in a study of blood T cells in healthy people across ages. TCRdb reprocessed the 5' RACE reads via MiXCR and lists one record per CDR3 protein. The sample has approximately 770,000 distinct CDR3 sequences, roughly 60% seen once. Material: blood. The origin of the receptors is a man aged 30-40 years in good health. Both conserved end residues are part of each CDR3. A D gene is named only where the DNA matches it firmly. Where a row states a size, it is once, few, many or the class of an expanded clone; other rows omit it.

d_call,v_call,j_call,clone_size,cdr3_aa,cdr3_nt
TRBD2,TRBV20-1,TRBJ2-5,NA,CSARKTSGRETQYF,TGCAGTGCTAGAAAGACTAGCGGGAGGGAGACCCAGTACTTC
TRBD1,TRBV2,TRBJ2-7,NA,CATTGGSYEQYF,TGTGCCACGACAGGGGGCTCCTACGAGCAGTACTTC
NA,TRBV29-1,TRBJ2-3,NA,CSVTGATGGTQYF,TGCAGCGTTACCGGGGCGACCGGGGGTACGCAGTATTTT
NA,TRBV20-1,TRBJ2-5,NA,CSARGGPMETQYF,TGCAGTGCGCGAGGGGGACCCATGGAGACCCAGTACTTC
TRBD2,TRBV20-1,TRBJ2-3,NA,CSAFSGSTDTQYF,TGCAGTGCTTTTAGCGGGAGCACAGATACGCAGTATTTT
NA,TRBV7-2,TRBJ2-7,NA,CASSLMAETYEQYF,TGTGCCAGCAGCTTAATGGCGGAGACCTACGAGCAGTACTTC
TRBD1,TRBV18,TRBJ1-1,NA,CASSPGTVGLGGTEAFF,TGTGCCAGCTCACCAGGGACAGTCGGCCTTGGGGGCACTGAAGCTTTCTTT
TRBD1,TRBV10-3,TRBJ1-1,few,CAISTGQVMTEAFF,TGTGCCATCAGTACCGGACAGGTGATGACCGAAGCTTTCTTT
TRBD2,TRBV9,TRBJ2-1,NA,CASSSRLAGWSYNEQFF,TGTGCCAGCAGCTCCCGACTAGCGGGTTGGTCCTACAATGAGCAGTTCTTC
TRBD1,TRBV6-5,TRBJ1-4,once,CASRMTGGAANEKLFF,TGTGCCAGCAGGATGACAGGGGGCGCGGCTAATGAAAAACTGTTTTTT
NA,TRBV10-2,TRBJ1-5,NA,CASSESHLNQPQHF,TGCGCCAGCAGTGAATCACACCTCAATCAGCCCCAGCATTTT
TRBD2,TRBV7-9,TRBJ2-7,NA,CASSLAQGLAGGEQYF,TGTGCCAGCAGCCTAGCTCAGGGACTAGCGGGAGGCGAGCAGTACTTC
TRBD1,TRBV7-2,TRBJ1-2,NA,CASSRGQTNYGYAF,TGTGCCAGCAGCCGGGGACAGACTAACTATGGCTACGCCTTC
TRBD2,TRBV20-1,TRBJ2-7,few,CSAKQRGSYEQYF,TGCAGTGCTAAGCAGCGGGGGTCCTACGAGCAGTACTTC
NA,TRBV3-1,TRBJ1-6,NA,CASSQAPVMNSPLHF,TGTGCCAGCAGCCAAGCGCCGGTGATGAATTCACCCCTCCACTTT
NA,TRBV29-1,TRBJ2-2,few,CSVESTGELFF,TGCAGCGTTGAGAGCACCGGGGAGCTGTTTTTT
TRBD1,TRBV29-1,TRBJ1-4,few,CSVGDRAVEKLFF,TGCAGCGTTGGAGACAGGGCGGTTGAAAAACTGTTTTTT
TRBD1,TRBV4-1,TRBJ2-2,NA,CASSQGDRDIGELFF,TGCGCCAGCAGCCAAGGGGACAGGGACATCGGGGAGCTGTTTTTT
NA,TRBV5-1,TRBJ1-1,NA,CTSSLEGDPAFF,TGCACCAGCAGCTTGGAGGGGGATCCAGCTTTCTTT
NA,TRBV7-2,TRBJ1-2,few,CASSLVTTTFYGYTF,TGTGCCAGCAGCTTAGTTACCACCACGTTCTATGGCTACACCTTC
TRBD2,TRBV7-2,TRBJ2-7,once,CASSLNWRGSGEQYF,TGTGCCAGCAGCTTAAATTGGCGGGGGTCGGGCGAGCAGTACTTC
NA,TRBV29-1,TRBJ1-2,NA,CSVGQPGGYGYTF,TGCAGCGTTGGACAGCCCGGGGGCTATGGCTACACCTTC
NA,TRBV11-3,TRBJ2-5,once,CASSSLGRGIETQYF,TGTGCCAGCAGCTCCCTAGGGAGGGGGATAGAGACCCAGTACTTC
TRBD1,TRBV10-3,TRBJ1-2,NA,CAIRTGGDTNYGYTF,TGTGCCATCAGAACAGGGGGGGACACTAACTATGGCTACACCTTC
NA,TRBV4-3,TRBJ1-2,NA,CASSQGWLDGGYGYTF,TGCGCCAGCAGCCAAGGGTGGCTGGACGGAGGCTATGGCTACACCTTC
NA,TRBV12-3/TRBV12-4,TRBJ2-5,NA,CASSPGLRSKETQYF,TGTGCCAGCAGCCCGGGACTCCGGTCCAAAGAGACCCAGTACTTC
NA,TRBV3-1,TRBJ2-6,NA,CASSQDVVGSGANVLTF,TGTGCCAGCAGCCAAGATGTCGTGGGCTCTGGGGCCAACGTCCTGACTTTC
NA,TRBV20-1,TRBJ2-7,NA,CSAIRDFSYEQYF,TGCAGTGCTATCCGGGACTTCTCCTACGAGCAGTACTTC
NA,TRBV18,TRBJ2-7,NA,CASSPGTTPAYEQYF,TGTGCCAGCTCACCGGGCACTACACCAGCCTACGAGCAGTACTTC
TRBD2,TRBV12-3/TRBV12-4,TRBJ2-7,few,CASKGLAGAEQYF,TGTGCCAGTAAGGGACTAGCGGGAGCCGAGCAGTACTTC
NA,TRBV27,TRBJ2-5,NA,CASSDRGGEETQYF,TGTGCCAGCAGCGATAGGGGGGGGGAGGAGACCCAGTACTTC
NA,TRBV19,TRBJ2-1,NA,CASSIAHSDNEQFF,TGTGCCAGTAGTATAGCTCACTCCGACAATGAGCAGTTCTTC
NA,TRBV29-1,TRBJ2-7,NA,CSVESVGSYEQYF,TGCAGCGTTGAATCGGTGGGGAGTTACGAGCAGTACTTC
NA,TRBV9,TRBJ2-7,NA,CASTSGGAGYEQYF,TGTGCCAGTACCTCAGGGGGGGCCGGCTACGAGCAGTACTTC
NA,TRBV9,TRBJ2-1,NA,CASSSHRGRGLPYNEQFF,TGTGCCAGCAGCTCCCACCGAGGGCGGGGATTACCCTACAATGAGCAGTTCTTC
NA,TRBV7-9,TRBJ1-2,NA,CASSLVGGLVYGYTF,TGTGCCAGCAGCTTAGTCGGGGGGCTCGTTTATGGCTACACCTTC